This T cell receptor beta chain was captured by sequencing in a study of T-cell reconstitution after alpha-beta-depleted transplantation in children. The CDR3 is 16 residues long. V was cut by 0 bases and J by 11 bases, with 22 bases left in between. CDR1 is LNHNV and CDR2 is YYDKDF in the germline V gene (reference sequence). Molecular barcoding with unique molecular identifiers was used for the TCRbeta library. TCRdb reprocessed the PCR reads with MiXCR, giving one entry per CDR3 protein. Of approximately 400,000 distinct CDR3 sequences in the sample, about a tenth were seen once. The chain recombines TRBV15 with TRBJ2-5; possibly TRBD1 or TRBD2 for D (6 bases each). The sample here was PBMCs from the stem cell graft donor, taken from the stem cell graft. This TCR was sampled from a human donor who donated a stem cell graft to a child with acute myeloid leukemia. The CDR3 region has the DNA TGTGCCACCAGCAGAGATGGGGGGCCACTAGGCGAGGGTCAGTACTTC. Translating gives CATSRDGGPLGEGQYF.